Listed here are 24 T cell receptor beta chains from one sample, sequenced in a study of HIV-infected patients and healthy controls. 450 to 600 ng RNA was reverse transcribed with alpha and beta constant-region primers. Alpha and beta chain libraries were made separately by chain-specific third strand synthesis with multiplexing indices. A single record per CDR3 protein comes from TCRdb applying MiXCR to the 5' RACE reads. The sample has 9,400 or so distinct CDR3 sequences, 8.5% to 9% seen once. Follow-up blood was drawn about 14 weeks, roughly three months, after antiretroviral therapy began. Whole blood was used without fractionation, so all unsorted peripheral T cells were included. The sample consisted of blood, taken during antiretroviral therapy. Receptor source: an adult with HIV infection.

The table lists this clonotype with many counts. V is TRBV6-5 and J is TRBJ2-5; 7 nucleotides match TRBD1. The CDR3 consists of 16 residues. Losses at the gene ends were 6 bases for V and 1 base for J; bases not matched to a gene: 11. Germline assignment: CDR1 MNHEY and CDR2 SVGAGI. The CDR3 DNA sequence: TGTGCCAGCAGACGACAGGGTGGGGCCCCCCAAGAGACCCAGTACTTC. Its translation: CASRRQGGAPQETQYF.

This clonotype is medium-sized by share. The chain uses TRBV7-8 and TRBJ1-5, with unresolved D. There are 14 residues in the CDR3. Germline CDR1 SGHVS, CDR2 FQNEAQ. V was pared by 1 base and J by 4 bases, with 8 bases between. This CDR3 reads CASSLGTRNQPQHF. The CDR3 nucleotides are TGTGCCAGCAGCTTAGGCACCCGGAATCAGCCCCAGCATTTT.

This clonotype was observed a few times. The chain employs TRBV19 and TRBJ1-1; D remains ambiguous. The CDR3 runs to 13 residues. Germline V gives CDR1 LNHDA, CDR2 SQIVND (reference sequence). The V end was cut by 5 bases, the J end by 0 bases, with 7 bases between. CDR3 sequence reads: CASSSGVNTEAFF. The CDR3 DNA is TGTGCCAGTAGTTCAGGCGTGAACACTGAAGCTTTCTTT. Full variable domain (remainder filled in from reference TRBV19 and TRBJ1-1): DGGITQSPKYLFRKEGQNVTLSCEQNLNHDAMYWYRQDPGQGLRLIYYSQIVNDFQKGDIAEGYSVSREKKESFPLTVTSAQKNPTAFYLCASSSGVNTEAFFGQGTRLTVV.

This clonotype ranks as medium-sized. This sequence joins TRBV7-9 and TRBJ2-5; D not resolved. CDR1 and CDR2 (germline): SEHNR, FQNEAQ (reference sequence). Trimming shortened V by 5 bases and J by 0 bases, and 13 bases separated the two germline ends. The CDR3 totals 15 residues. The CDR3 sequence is CASSRSRTYQETQYF. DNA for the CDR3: TGTGCCAGCAGCCGTTCACGGACGTACCAAGAGACCCAGTACTTC.

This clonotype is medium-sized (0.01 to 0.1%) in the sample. In DNA form, the CDR3 reads TGTGCCAGCAGACTACAGGGAGCGTCTAATGAAAAACTGTTTTTT. Amino acids: CASRLQGASNEKLFF. The J gene is TRBJ1-4, the V gene TRBV2; D might be TRBD1 (6 bases). The CDR3 is 15 residues long. Germline lookup yields CDR1 SNHLY and CDR2 FYNNEI. V shed 6 bases and J shed 3 bases, with 14 bases lying between them.

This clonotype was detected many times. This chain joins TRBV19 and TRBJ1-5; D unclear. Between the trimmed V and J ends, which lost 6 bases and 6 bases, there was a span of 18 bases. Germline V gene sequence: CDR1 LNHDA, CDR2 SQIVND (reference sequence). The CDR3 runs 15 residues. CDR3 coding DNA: TGTGCCAGTAGCCTTTCGCCAGTAAACGCTCAGCCCCAGCATTTT. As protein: CASSLSPVNAQPQHF.

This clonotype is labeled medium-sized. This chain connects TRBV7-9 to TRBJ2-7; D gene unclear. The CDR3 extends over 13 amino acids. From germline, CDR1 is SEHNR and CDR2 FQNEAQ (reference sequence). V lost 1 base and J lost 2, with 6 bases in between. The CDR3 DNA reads TGTGCCAGCAGCTTAGGCGGAACCTACGAGCAGTACTTC. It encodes CASSLGGTYEQYF. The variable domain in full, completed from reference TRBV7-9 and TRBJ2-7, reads DTGVSQNPRHKITKRGQNVTFRCDPISEHNRLYWYRQTLGQGPEFLTYFQNEAQLEKSRLLSDRFSAERPKGSFSTLEIQRTEQGDSAMYLCASSLGGTYEQYFGPGTRLTVT.

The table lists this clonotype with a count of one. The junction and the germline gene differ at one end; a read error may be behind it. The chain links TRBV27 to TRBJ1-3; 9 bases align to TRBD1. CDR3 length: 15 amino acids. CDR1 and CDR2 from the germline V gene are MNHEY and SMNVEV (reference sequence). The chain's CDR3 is CASRGTGFSGYTIYF. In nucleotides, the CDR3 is TGTGCCAGCAGGGGGACAGGGTTCTCTGGATACACCATATATTTT.

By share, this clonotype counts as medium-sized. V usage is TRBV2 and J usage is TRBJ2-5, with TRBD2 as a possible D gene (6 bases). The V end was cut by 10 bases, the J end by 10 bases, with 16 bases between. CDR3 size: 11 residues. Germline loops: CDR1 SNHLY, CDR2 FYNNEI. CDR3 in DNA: TGTGCCACCCATGGCGGGGACGACCAGTACTTC. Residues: CATHGGDDQYF.

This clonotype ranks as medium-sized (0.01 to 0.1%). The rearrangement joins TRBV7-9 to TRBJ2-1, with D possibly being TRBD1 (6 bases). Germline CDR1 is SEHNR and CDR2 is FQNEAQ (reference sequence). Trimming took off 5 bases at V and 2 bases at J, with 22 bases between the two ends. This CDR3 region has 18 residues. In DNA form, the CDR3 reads TGTGCCAGCAGCCCCGCCCTCGACACAGGGCTCCCCTACAATGAGCAGTTCTTC. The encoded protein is CASSPALDTGLPYNEQFF.

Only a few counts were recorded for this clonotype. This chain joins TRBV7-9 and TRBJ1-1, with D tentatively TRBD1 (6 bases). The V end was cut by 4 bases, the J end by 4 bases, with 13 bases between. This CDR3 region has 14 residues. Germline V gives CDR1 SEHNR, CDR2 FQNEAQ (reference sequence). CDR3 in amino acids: CASSSTGTRTEAFF. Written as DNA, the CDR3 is TGTGCCAGCAGCTCAACAGGGACCCGCACTGAAGCTTTCTTT.

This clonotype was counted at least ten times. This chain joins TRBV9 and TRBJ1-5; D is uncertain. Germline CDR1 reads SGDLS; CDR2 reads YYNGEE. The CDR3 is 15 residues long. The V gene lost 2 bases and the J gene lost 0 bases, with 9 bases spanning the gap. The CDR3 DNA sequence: TGTGCCAGCAGCGTTACAGCCTCTAGCAATCAGCCCCAGCATTTT. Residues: CASSVTASSNQPQHF. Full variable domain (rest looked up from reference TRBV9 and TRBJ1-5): DSGVTQTPKHLITATGQRVTLRCSPRSGDLSVYWYQQSLDQGLQFLIQYYNGEERAKGNILERFSAQQFPDLHSELNLSSLELGDSALYFCASSVTASSNQPQHFGDGTRLSIL.

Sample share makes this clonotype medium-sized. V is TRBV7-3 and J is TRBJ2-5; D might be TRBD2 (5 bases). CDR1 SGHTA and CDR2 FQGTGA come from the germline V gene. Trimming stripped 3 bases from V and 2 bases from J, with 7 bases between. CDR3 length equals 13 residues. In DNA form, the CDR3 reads TGTGCCAGCAGCTTTGGGAGTCAAGAGACCCAGTACTTC. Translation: CASSFGSQETQYF. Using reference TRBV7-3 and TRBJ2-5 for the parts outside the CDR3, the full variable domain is GAGVSQTPSNKVTEKGKYVELRCDPISGHTALYWYRQSLGQGPEFLIYFQGTGAADDSGLPNDRFFAVRPEGSVSTLKIQRTERGDSAVYLCASSFGSQETQYFGPGTRLLVL.

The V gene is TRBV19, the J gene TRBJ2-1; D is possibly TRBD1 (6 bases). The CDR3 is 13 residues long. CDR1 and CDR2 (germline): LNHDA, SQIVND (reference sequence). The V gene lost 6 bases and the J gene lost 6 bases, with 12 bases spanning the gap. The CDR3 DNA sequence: TGTGCCAGTAGCGATCTAGGGGGCAATGAGCAGTTCTTC. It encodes CASSDLGGNEQFF.

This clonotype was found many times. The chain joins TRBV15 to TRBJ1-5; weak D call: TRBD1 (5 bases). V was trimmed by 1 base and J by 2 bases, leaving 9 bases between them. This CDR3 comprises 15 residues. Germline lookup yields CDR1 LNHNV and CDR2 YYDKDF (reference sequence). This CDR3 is CATSRVLGGNQPQHF. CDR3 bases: TGTGCCACCAGCAGAGTTCTAGGGGGCAATCAGCCCCAGCATTTT.

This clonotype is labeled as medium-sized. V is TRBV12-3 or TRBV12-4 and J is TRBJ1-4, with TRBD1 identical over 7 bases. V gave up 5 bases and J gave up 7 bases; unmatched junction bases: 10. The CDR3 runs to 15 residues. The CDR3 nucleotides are TGTGCCAGCAGTGATACATTCGACAGGGCTGAAAAACTGTTTTTT. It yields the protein CASSDTFDRAEKLFF.

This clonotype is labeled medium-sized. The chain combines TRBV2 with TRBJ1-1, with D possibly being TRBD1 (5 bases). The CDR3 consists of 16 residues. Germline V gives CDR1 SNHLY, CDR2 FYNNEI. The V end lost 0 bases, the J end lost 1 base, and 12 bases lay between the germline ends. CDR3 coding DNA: TGTGCCAGCAGTGAAGCGGCGTTTGGGGGGAACACTGAAGCTTTCTTT. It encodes CASSEAAFGGNTEAFF.

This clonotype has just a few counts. In nucleotides, the CDR3 is TGCAGCGTTGCCGGCATTGGCAATGAGCAGTTCTTC. Translated: CSVAGIGNEQFF. The chain couples TRBV29-1 to TRBJ2-1; no definite D call. The CDR3 length is 12 residues. Germline CDR1 and CDR2: SQVTM and ANQGSEA. Trimming took 4 bases from V and 6 from J, leaving 10 bases between them.

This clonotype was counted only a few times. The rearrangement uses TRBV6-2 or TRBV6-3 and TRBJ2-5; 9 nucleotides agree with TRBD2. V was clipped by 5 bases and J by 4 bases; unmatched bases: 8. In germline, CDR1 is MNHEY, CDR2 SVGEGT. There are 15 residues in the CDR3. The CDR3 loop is CASSLGLAGRETQYF. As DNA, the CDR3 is TGTGCCAGCAGTCTTGGGCTAGCGGGGAGAGAGACCCAGTACTTC.

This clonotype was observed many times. Written as DNA, the CDR3 is TGTGCCAGCAACAGGGAAAGCAATCAGCCCCAGCATTTT. Translating it yields CASNRESNQPQHF. V and J are TRBV2 and TRBJ1-5; D may be TRBD1 (6 bases). Germline-derived CDR1 and CDR2 are SNHLY and FYNNEI. The V and J ends lost 7 bases and 1 base respectively, with 8 bases between them. There are 13 residues in the CDR3.

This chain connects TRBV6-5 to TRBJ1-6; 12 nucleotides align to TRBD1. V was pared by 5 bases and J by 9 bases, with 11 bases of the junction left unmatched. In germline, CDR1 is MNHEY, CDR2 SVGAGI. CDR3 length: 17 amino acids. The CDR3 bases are TGTGCCAGCAGTAAACGGGGGGGGACAGGGGGCAGTTCACCCCTCCACTTT. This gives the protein CASSKRGGTGGSSPLHF.

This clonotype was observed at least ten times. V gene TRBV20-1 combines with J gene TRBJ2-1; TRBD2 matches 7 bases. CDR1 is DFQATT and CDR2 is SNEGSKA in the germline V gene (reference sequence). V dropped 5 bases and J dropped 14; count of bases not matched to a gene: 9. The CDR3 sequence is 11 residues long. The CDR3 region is CSAARTSLEFF. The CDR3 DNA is TGCAGTGCTGCCCGGACTAGTCTTGAGTTCTTC.

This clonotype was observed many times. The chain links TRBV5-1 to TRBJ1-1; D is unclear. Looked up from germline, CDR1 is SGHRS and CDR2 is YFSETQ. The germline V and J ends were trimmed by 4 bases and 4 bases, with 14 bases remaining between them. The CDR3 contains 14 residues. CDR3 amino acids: CASSRVDRGTEAFF. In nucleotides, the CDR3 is TGCGCCAGCAGCCGCGTCGATCGGGGCACTGAAGCTTTCTTT.

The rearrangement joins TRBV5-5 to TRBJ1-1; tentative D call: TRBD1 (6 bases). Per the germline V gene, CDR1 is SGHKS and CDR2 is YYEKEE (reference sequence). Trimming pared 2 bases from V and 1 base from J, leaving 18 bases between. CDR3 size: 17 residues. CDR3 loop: CASSFFPQQGPNTEAFF. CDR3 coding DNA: TGTGCCAGCAGCTTTTTCCCCCAACAGGGACCGAACACTGAAGCTTTCTTT.